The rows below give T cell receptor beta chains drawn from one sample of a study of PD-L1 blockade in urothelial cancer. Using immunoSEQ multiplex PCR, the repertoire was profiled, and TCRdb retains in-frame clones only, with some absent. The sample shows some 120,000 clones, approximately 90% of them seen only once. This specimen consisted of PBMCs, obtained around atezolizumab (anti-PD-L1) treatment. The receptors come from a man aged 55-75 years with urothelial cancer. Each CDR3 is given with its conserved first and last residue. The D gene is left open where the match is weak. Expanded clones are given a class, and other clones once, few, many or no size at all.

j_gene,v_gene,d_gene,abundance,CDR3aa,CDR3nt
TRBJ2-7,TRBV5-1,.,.,CASSLAITSDIYEQYF,TGCGCCAGCAGCTTGGCCATCACTTCCGATATCTACGAGCAGTACTTC
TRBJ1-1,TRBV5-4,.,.,CASSLALRENTEAFF,TGTGCCAGCAGCTTGGCCCTCAGGGAGAACACTGAAGCTTTCTTT
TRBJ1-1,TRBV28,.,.,CASSSPGAGDTEAFF,TGTGCCAGCAGCAGCCCAGGAGCAGGGGACACTGAAGCTTTCTTT
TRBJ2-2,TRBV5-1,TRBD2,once,CASSLPRAGVGTGELFF,TGCGCCAGCAGCTTGCCCCGAGCGGGAGTGGGGACCGGGGAGCTGTTTTTT
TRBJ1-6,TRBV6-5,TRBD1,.,CASSPGQGNSPLHF,TGTGCCAGCAGCCCGGGACAGGGGAATTCACCCCTCCACTTT
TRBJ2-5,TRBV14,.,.,CASSPPSGTQYF,TGTGCCAGCTCCCCCCCATCAGGGACCCAGTACTTC
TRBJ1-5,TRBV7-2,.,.,CASSPGPGIGQPQHF,TGTGCCAGCAGCCCTGGGCCGGGAATTGGTCAGCCCCAGCATTTT
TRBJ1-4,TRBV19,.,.,CASSPVRQGITNEKLFF,TGTGCCAGTAGTCCCGTCCGTCAGGGGATAACTAATGAAAAACTGTTTTTT
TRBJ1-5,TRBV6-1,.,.,CASKVGPLPNQPQHF,TGTGCCAGCAAAGTCGGTCCCCTCCCAAATCAGCCCCAGCATTTT
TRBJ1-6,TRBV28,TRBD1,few,CASSNVRGPNSPLHF,TGTGCCAGCAGTAATGTTAGGGGGCCTAATTCACCCCTCCACTTT
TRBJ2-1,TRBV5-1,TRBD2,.,CASSLRTSVYNEQFF,TGCGCCAGCAGCTTAAGGACTAGCGTCTACAATGAGCAGTTCTTC
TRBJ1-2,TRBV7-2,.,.,CASSLGAGLNYGYTF,TGTGCCAGCAGCTTAGGGGCAGGACTGAACTATGGCTACACCTTC
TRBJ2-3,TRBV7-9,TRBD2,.,CASSLAGGTSGLPVDTQYF,TGTGCCAGCAGCCTAGCGGGCGGTACCTCTGGACTCCCGGTGGATACGCAGTATTTT
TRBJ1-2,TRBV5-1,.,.,CASSSGSSYGYTF,TGCGCCAGCAGCAGCGGGTCTTCGTATGGCTACACCTTC
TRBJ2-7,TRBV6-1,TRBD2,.,CASSALGGVEQYF,TGTGCCAGCAGTGCCCTTGGGGGGGTCGAGCAGTACTTC
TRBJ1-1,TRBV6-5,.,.,CASSLHTDRNTEAFF,TGTGCCAGCAGCCTACACACAGATAGGAACACTGAAGCTTTCTTT
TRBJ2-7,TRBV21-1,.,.,CASSKKGGYSYEQYF,TGTGCCAGCAGCAAAAAAGGGGGATACTCCTACGAGCAGTACTTC
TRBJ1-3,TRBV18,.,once,CASSPPTGSGNTIYF,TGTGCCAGCTCACCACCAACAGGTTCTGGAAACACCATATATTTT
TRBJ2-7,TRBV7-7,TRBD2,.,CASSSGLAGVEQYF,TGTGCCAGCAGCTCGGGACTAGCGGGGGTAGAGCAGTACTTC
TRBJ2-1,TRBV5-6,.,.,CASSLPISGEQFF,TGTGCCAGCAGCTTGCCCATTAGCGGTGAGCAGTTCTTC
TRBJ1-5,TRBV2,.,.,CASAGGGINQPQHF,TGTGCCAGCGCAGGTGGGGGGATCAATCAGCCCCAGCATTTT
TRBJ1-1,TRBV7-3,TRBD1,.,CASSLRQGTEAFF,TGTGCCAGCAGCCTGAGACAGGGTACTGAAGCTTTCTTT
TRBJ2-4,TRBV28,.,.,CASSLIQGKNIQYF,TGTGCCAGCAGTTTAATTCAGGGGAAAAACATTCAGTACTTC
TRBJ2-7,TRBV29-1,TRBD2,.,CSVEDPQEGTSPYEQYF,TGCAGCGTTGAAGATCCCCAGGAGGGGACTAGCCCCTACGAGCAGTACTTC
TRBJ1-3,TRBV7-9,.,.,CASSTDRPGNTIYF,TGTGCCAGCAGCACGGACAGACCTGGAAACACCATATATTTT
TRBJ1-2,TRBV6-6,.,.,CASSYSDYDGYTF,TGTGCCAGCAGTTATTCCGACTATGATGGCTACACCTTC
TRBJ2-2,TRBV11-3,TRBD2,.,CASSLRGRGTGELFF,TGTGCCAGCAGCTTACGGGGGAGGGGTACCGGGGAGCTGTTTTTT
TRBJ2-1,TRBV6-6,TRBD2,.,CASSWPGGNEQFF,TGTGCCAGCAGTTGGCCCGGGGGGAATGAGCAGTTCTTC
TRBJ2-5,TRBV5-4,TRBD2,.,CASSLGLAEKETQYF,TGTGCCAGCAGTTTGGGACTAGCGGAAAAAGAGACCCAGTACTTC
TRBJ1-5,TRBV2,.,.,CASTGQRVGQPQHF,TGTGCCAGCACCGGTCAGAGGGTTGGACAGCCCCAGCATTTT
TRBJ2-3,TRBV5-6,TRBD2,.,CASSFVAGGLMQYF,TGTGCCAGCAGCTTTGTAGCGGGGGGGCTGATGCAGTATTTT
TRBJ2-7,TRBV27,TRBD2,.,CASSGGVYEQYF,TGTGCCAGCAGCGGGGGGGTCTACGAGCAGTACTTC
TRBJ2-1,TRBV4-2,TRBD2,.,CASTPGGSDSNEQFF,TGTGCCAGCACCCCTGGCGGGAGCGACAGCAATGAGCAGTTCTTC
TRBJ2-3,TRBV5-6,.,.,CASSQPDSSTPTDTQYF,TGTGCCAGCAGCCAACCGGACAGTTCCACCCCTACAGATACGCAGTATTTT
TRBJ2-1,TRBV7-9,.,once,CASVDSSSYNEQFF,TGTGCCAGCGTGGACTCGAGCTCCTACAATGAGCAGTTCTTC
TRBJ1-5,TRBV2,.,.,CASSANRDEVQPQHF,TGTGCCAGCAGTGCCAACAGGGACGAAGTGCAGCCCCAGCATTTT
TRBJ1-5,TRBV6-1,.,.,CASSVEWSQPQHF,TGTGCCAGCAGCGTCGAATGGAGCCAGCCCCAGCATTTT
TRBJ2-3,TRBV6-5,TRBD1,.,CASSQQGARADTQYF,TGTGCCAGCAGTCAACAGGGGGCTAGGGCAGATACGCAGTATTTT
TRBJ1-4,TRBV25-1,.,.,CASSDLGGRNEKLFF,TGTGCCAGCAGTGATTTAGGGGGAAGAAATGAAAAACTGTTTTTT